This T cell receptor beta chain is from a study of blood T cell repertoires in COVID-19. Study-wide background: The United States, Italy and Spain were the sources of the acute and convalescent COVID-19 samples. The analysed material was cDNA or gDNA that came from T cells, B-cell-depleted T cells, or PBMCs.

The CDR3 contains 13 residues. Germline-derived CDR1 and CDR2 are GTSNPN and SVGIG (reference sequence). V lost 5 bases and J 9 bases, leaving 19 bases between the germline ends. Clones were read by immunoSEQ multiplex PCR, and TCRdb kept only the in-frame ones, dropping some. The table shows approximately 300,000 clones, with around 85% occurring only once. The sample was peripheral blood. V usage is TRBV30 and J usage is TRBJ2-5; D is possibly TRBD1 (5 bases). This TCR came from a woman aged 45-59 years with active or convalescent COVID-19. The CDR3 sequence: CAWGADSRWAQYF. In DNA form, the CDR3 reads TGTGCCTGGGGAGCAGACAGTCGTTGGGCCCAGTACTTC.